This TCR beta chain stems from a study of blood T cells in healthy people across ages. Alongside a J-beta primer mix, a sample-barcoded 5' primer served in a second PCR lasting 7 to 11 cycles. Each cDNA molecule was tagged by a template-switch adaptor that had 12 random nucleotides. TCRdb re-derived calls from the 5' RACE reads in MiXCR, one entry per CDR3 protein. The repertoire holds around 1,500,000 distinct CDR3 sequences, with 28% as singletons. The germline V gene has CDR1 DFQATT and CDR2 SNEGSKA (reference sequence). CDR3 length equals 12 residues. V was trimmed by 2 bases and J by 5 bases, leaving 10 bases between them.

This TCR came from a woman aged 30 to 39 in good health. This rearrangement joins TRBV20-1 to TRBJ2-7; weak D call: TRBD1 (6 bases). Sequenced material: blood. The chain's CDR3 is CSARWDTNEQYF. Written as DNA, the CDR3 is TGCAGTGCTAGATGGGACACAAACGAGCAGTACTTC.